These 12 T cell receptor beta chains originate from one sample sequenced in a study of cytomegalovirus exposure and HLA in healthy donors. PCR employed 60 Vbeta and 13 Jbeta primers. TCRdb keeps only in-frame clones here, not all; method: immunoSEQ multiplex PCR. The table lists 150,000 to 200,000 clones, roughly four fifths of them singletons. The sequenced material came from PBMCs. These receptors were collected from a man aged 45-65 years in good health and CMV-seropositive.

V and J are TRBV7-6 and TRBJ2-7; 7 bases are a match to TRBD1. Germline V gene sequence: CDR1 SGHVS, CDR2 FNYEAQ. V lost 5 bases to trimming and J lost 2 bases; unmatched junction nucleotides: 3. The CDR3 extends over 13 amino acids. The CDR3 sequence: CASSVDRAYEQYF. DNA for the CDR3: TGTGCCAGCAGCGTTGACAGGGCCTACGAGCAGTACTTC.

The chain recombines TRBV18 with TRBJ2-7; 8 nucleotides match TRBD1. The V gene end was trimmed by 1 base and the J gene end by 3 bases; junction bases not matched to a gene: 5. The CDR3 runs to 15 residues. In germline, CDR1 is KGHSH, CDR2 LQKENI. The CDR3 region has the DNA TGTGCCAGCTCACCACAGGGACAGGTGAACTACGAGCAGTACTTC. Its translation is CASSPQGQVNYEQYF.

This clone was recorded once. The V gene is TRBV7-9, the J gene TRBJ2-7; 10 bases align to TRBD1. CDR1 is SEHNR, CDR2 FQNEAQ, per germline (reference sequence). With V trimmed by 3 bases and J by 5 bases, 7 bases remained unmatched. The length of the CDR3 is 15 residues. The CDR3 is CASSFGGQGIDEQYF. The CDR3 region has the DNA TGTGCCAGCAGCTTCGGGGGACAGGGGATTGACGAGCAGTACTTC.

The chain couples TRBV11-3 to TRBJ2-5; 16 bases map to TRBD2. V lost 5 bases, J lost 1 base, and 7 bases stayed unmatched. The length of the CDR3 is 18 residues. CDR1 and CDR2 (germline): SGHNT, YENEEA. The CDR3 loop reads CASSPGTSGRAFQETQYF. CDR3 bases: TGTGCCAGCAGCCCCGGGACTAGCGGGAGGGCCTTCCAAGAGACCCAGTACTTC.

This rearrangement joins TRBV11-2 to TRBJ2-3, with 9 bases matching TRBD1. With V trimmed by 5 bases and J by 3 bases, 6 bases remained unmatched. This CDR3 has 15 amino acids. Germline loops: CDR1 SGHAT, CDR2 FQNNGV. CDR3 residues: CASSTTGGGTDTQYF. As DNA, the CDR3 is TGTGCCAGCAGCACGACAGGGGGAGGAACAGATACGCAGTATTTT. The variable domain in full, with the rest retrieved from reference TRBV11-2 and TRBJ2-3, is EAGVAQSPRYKIIEKRQSVAFWCNPISGHATLYWYQQILGQGPKLLIQFQNNGVVDDSQLPKDRFSAERLKGVDSTLKIQPAKLEDSAVYLCASSTTGGGTDTQYFGPGTRLTVL.

The gene calls are TRBV7-9 and TRBJ2-1; TRBD2 matches at 9 bases. The V gene's germline CDR1 is SEHNR and CDR2 FQNEAQ (reference sequence). Trimming cost V 0 bases and J 3 bases; bases outside gene matches: 12. This CDR3 comprises 19 residues. CDR3 DNA sequence: TGTGCCAGCAGCTTAGCGCAATCTGGTAGCGGGAGATACTACAATGAGCAGTTCTTC. Protein sequence: CASSLAQSGSGRYYNEQFF.

The CDR3 nucleotides read TGCGCCAGCAGCTCGGAGACTAGGGCGGGAGAGCAGTACTTC. It yields the protein CASSSETRAGEQYF. This chain uses TRBV5-1 with TRBJ2-7; D is possibly TRBD2 (6 bases). This CDR3 comprises 14 residues. CDR1 is SGHRS, CDR2 YFSETQ, per germline. V gave up 3 bases and J gave up 7 bases, with 17 bases separating them.

In nucleotides, the CDR3 is TGTGCCAGCAGCTCGAGGGGGGGCATCAATGAAAAACTGTTTTTT. It codes for CASSSRGGINEKLFF. The chain combines TRBV5-6 with TRBJ1-4, with a possible D match to TRBD1 (6 bases). Germline assignment: CDR1 SGHDT and CDR2 YYEEEE. V was clipped by 3 bases and J by 5 bases, with 14 bases between them. The length of the CDR3 is 15 residues.

The DNA for the CDR3 is TGCAGCGATCGGACTAGCGGCTACAATGAGCAGTTCTTC. This translates into CSDRTSGYNEQFF. The rearrangement uses TRBV29-1 and TRBJ2-1, with 10 nucleotides matching TRBD2. The CDR3 runs 13 residues. V shed 7 bases, J shed 3 bases, and the junction held 3 bases outside the gene matches. Germline V lookup: CDR1 SQVTM, CDR2 ANQGSEA.

The gene calls are TRBV5-1 and TRBJ1-5; the D is unclear. Germline CDR1 and CDR2: SGHRS and YFSETQ. CDR3 length equals 16 residues. V lost 0 bases to trimming and J lost 4 bases, with 14 bases between them. The CDR3 loop reads CASSLATGMGNQPQHF. In nucleotides, the CDR3 is TGCGCCAGCAGCTTGGCTACGGGAATGGGGAATCAGCCCCAGCATTTT.

The V gene is TRBV14, the J gene TRBJ2-2; 9 bases match TRBD2. Germline assignment: CDR1 SGHDN and CDR2 FVKESK. The CDR3 is 17 amino acids. Germline trimming cut 2 bases from V and 5 bases from J; bases unmatched to any gene: 9. CDR3 bases: TGTGCCAGCAGCCAATATTCACTAGCGGGTAAAACCGGGGAGCTGTTTTTT. Amino acids: CASSQYSLAGKTGELFF. Full variable domain (outside the CDR3, taken from reference TRBV14 and TRBJ2-2): EAGVTQFPSHSVIEKGQTVTLRCDPISGHDNLYWYRRVMGKEIKFLLHFVKESKQDESGMPNNRFLAERTGGTYSTLKVQPAELEDSGVYFCASSQYSLAGKTGELFFGEGSRLTVL.

V and J are TRBV10-1 and TRBJ1-1; possible D gene TRBD1, 5 bases. The V end was cut by 2 bases, the J end by 2 bases, with 6 bases between. This CDR3 spans 13 amino acids. CDR1 WNHNN and CDR2 SYGVQD come from the germline V gene (reference sequence). CDR3 DNA: TGCGCCAGCAGTGAGCAGGGTAACACTGAAGCTTTCTTT. It codes for CASSEQGNTEAFF.